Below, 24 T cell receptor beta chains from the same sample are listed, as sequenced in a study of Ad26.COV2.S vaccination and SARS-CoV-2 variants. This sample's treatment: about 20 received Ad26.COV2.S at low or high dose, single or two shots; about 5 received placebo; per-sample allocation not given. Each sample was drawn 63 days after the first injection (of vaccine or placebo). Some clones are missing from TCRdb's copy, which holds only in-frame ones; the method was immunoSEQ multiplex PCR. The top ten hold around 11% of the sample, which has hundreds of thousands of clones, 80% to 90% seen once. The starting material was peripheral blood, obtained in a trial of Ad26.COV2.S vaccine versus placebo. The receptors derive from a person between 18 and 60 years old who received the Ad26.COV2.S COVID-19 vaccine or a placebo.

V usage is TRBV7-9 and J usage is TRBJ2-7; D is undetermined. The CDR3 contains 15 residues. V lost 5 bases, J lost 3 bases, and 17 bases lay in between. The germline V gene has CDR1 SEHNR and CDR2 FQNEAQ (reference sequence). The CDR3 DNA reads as TGTGCCAGCAGCCCGGACGACAAAATGGGCTACGAGCAGTACTTC. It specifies CASSPDDKMGYEQYF.

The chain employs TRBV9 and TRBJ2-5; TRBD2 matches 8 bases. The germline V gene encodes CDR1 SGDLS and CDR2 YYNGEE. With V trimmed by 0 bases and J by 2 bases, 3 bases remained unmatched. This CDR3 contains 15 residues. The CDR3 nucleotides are TGTGCCAGCAGCGTAGACGGGAGGGCGCAAGAGACCCAGTACTTC. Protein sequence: CASSVDGRAQETQYF.

The CDR3 sequence: CASSPRPPNTEAFF. The DNA for the CDR3 is TGTGCCAGCAGTCCGCGACCCCCGAACACTGAAGCTTTCTTT. The V and J genes are TRBV28 and TRBJ1-1; the D is unclear. The CDR3 extends over 14 amino acids. Germline CDR1 is MDHEN and CDR2 is SYDVKM. The V end was cut by 5 bases, the J end by 1 base, with 11 bases between.

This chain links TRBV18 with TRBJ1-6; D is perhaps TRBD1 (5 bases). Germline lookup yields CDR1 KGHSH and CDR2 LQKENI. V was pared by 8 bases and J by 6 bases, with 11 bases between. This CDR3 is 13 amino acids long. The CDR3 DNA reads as TGTGCCAGCATGGGGACGGTTAATTCACCCCTCCACTTT. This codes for CASMGTVNSPLHF. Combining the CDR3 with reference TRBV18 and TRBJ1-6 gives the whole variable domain NAGVMQNPRHLVRRRGQEARLRCSPMKGHSHVYWYRQLPEEGLKFMVYLQKENIIDESGMPKERFSAEFPKEGPSILRIQQVVRGDSAAYFCASMGTVNSPLHFGNGTRLTVT.

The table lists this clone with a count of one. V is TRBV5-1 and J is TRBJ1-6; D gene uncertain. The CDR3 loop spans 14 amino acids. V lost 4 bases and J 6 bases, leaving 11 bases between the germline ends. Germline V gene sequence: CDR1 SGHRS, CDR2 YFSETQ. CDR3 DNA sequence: TGCGCCAGCAGCGAAACGGAAGTTAATTCACCCCTCCACTTT. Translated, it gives CASSETEVNSPLHF.

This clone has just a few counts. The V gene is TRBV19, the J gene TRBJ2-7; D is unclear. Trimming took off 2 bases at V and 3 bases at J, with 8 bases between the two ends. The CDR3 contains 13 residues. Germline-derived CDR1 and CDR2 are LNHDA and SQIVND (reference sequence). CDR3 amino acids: CASSIRVYYEQYF. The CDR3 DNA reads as TGTGCCAGTAGTATACGGGTGTACTACGAGCAGTACTTC.

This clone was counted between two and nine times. DNA for the CDR3: TGTGCCACCAGTGACGCTACAACAGGGGTAAACTACAATGAGCAGTTCTTC. This translates into CATSDATTGVNYNEQFF. The genes are TRBV24-1 and TRBJ2-1, with 7 bases that match TRBD1. The germline V gene encodes CDR1 KGHDR and CDR2 SFDVKD. The V and J ends lost 4 bases and 3 bases, in that order; junction bases with no gene match: 11. There are 17 residues in the CDR3.

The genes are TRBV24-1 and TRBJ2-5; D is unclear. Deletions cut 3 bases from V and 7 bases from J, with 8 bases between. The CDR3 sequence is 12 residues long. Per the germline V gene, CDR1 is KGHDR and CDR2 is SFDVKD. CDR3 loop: CATSDLVGTQYF. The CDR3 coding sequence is TGTGCCACCAGTGATCTAGTTGGGACCCAGTACTTC.

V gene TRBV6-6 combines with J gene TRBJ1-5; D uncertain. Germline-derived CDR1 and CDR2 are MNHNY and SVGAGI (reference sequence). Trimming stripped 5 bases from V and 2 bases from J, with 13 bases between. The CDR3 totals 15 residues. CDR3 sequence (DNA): TGTGCCAGCAGTAGTGGACCCGGGGGCAATCAGCCCCAGCATTTT. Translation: CASSSGPGGNQPQHF.

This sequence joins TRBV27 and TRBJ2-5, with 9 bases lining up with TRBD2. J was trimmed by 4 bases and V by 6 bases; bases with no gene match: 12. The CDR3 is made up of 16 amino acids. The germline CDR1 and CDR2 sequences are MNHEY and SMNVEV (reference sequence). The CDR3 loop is CASRSALAGPGETQYF. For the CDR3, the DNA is TGTGCCAGCAGATCTGCCCTAGCGGGGCCCGGAGAGACCCAGTACTTC.

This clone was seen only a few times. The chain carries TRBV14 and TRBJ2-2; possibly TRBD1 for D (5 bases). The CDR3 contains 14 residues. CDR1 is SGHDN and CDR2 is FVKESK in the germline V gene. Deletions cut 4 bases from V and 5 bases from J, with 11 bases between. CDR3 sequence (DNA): TGTGCCAGCAGCCTATGGGGCATAACCGGGGAGCTGTTTTTT. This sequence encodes CASSLWGITGELFF.

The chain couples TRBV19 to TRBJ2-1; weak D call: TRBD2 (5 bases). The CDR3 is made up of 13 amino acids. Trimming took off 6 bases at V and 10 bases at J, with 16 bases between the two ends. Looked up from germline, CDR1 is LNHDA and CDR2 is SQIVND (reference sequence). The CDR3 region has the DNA TGTGCCAGTAGGCTCGGTGGCGGGCAGGAGCAGTTCTTC. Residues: CASRLGGGQEQFF.

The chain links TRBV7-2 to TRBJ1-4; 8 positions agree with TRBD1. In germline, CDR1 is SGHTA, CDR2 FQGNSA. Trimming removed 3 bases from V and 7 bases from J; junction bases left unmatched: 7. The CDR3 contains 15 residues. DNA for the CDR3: TGTGCCAGCAGCTTGCAGGGGGCTACGGGTGAAAAACTGTTTTTT. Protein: CASSLQGATGEKLFF.

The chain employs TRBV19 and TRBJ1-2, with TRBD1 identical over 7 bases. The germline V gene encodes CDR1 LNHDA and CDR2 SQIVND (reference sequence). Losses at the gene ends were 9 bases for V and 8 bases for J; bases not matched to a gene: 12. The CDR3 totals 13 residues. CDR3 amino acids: CASRRRQGEGYTF. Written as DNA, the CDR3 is TGTGCCAGCCGTAGGAGACAGGGAGAAGGCTACACCTTC.

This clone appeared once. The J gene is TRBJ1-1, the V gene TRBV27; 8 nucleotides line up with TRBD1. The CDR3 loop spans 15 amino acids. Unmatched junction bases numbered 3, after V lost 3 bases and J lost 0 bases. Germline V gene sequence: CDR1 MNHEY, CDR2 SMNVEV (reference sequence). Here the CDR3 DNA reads TGTGCCAGCAGTTTCGCAGGGGGCTTGAACACTGAAGCTTTCTTT. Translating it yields CASSFAGGLNTEAFF.

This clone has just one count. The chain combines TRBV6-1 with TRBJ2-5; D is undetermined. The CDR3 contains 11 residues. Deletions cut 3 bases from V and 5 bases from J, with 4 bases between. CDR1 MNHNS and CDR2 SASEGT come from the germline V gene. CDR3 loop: CASSERETQYF. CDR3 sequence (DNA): TGTGCCAGCAGTGAGCGGGAGACCCAGTACTTC.

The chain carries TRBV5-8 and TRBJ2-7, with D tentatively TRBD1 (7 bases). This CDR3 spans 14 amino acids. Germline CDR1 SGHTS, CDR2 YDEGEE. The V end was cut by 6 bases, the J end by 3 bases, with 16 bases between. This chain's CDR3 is CASNGGNRGYEQYF. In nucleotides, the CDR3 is TGTGCCAGCAACGGCGGGAACAGGGGCTACGAGCAGTACTTC.

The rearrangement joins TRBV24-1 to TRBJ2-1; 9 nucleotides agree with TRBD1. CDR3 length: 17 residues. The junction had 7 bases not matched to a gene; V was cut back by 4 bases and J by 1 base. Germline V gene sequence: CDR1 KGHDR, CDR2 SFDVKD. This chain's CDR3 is CATSDRWGQGSYNEQFF. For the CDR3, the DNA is TGTGCCACCAGTGACCGATGGGGACAGGGTTCCTACAATGAGCAGTTCTTC.

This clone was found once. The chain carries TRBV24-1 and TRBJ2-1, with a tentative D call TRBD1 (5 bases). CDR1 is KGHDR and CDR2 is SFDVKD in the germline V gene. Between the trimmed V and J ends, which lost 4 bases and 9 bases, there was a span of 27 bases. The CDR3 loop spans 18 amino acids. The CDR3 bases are TGTGCCACCAGTGACTCCCTCTTGGGGCAGGCTACGGGTTTTGAGCAGTTCTTC. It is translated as CATSDSLLGQATGFEQFF.

The DNA of the CDR3 is TGTGCCAGCAGCTCCCGGGACAGGGGAATGAGGGACAATGAGCAGTTCTTC. This translates into CASSSRDRGMRDNEQFF. The gene calls are TRBV7-9 and TRBJ2-1; TRBD1 aligns across 10 bases. CDR1 SEHNR and CDR2 FQNEAQ come from the germline V gene (reference sequence). V trimming: 4 bases; J trimming: 5 bases; junction bases outside the gene matches: 11. The CDR3 is 17 amino acids.

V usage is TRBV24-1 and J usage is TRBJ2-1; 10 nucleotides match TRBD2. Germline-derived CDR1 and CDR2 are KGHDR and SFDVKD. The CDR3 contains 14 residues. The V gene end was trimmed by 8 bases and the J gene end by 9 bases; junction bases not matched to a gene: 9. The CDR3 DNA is TGTGCCACCAAGAAAGGGACTAGCGACGGTGAGCAGTTCTTC. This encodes CATKKGTSDGEQFF.

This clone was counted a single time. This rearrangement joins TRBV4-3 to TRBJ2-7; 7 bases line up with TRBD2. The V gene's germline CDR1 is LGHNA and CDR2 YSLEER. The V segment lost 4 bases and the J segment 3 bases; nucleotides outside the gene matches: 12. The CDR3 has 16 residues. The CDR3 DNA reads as TGCGCCAGCAGCCTGGGGGGGAGGGGCGCGGGCTACGAGCAGTACTTC. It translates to CASSLGGRGAGYEQYF.

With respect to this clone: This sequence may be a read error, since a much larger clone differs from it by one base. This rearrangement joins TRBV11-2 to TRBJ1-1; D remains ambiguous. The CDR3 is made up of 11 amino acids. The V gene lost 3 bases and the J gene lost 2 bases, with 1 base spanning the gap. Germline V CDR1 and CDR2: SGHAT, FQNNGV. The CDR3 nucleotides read TGTGCCAGCAGCTTTAACACTGAAGCTTTCTTT. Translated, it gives CASSFNTEAFF. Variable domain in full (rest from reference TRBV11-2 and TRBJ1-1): EAGVAQSPRYKIIEKRQSVAFWCNPISGHATLYWYQQILGQGPKLLIQFQNNGVVDDSQLPKDRFSAERLKGVDSTLKIQPAKLEDSAVYLCASSFNTEAFFGQGTRLTVV.

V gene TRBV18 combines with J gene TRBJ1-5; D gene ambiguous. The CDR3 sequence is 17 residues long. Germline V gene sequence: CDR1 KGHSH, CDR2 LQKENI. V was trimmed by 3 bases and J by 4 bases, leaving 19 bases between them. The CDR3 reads CASSPYRTLEGNQPQHF. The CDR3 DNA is TGTGCCAGCTCACCTTACCGGACCCTCGAAGGTAATCAGCCCCAGCATTTT.